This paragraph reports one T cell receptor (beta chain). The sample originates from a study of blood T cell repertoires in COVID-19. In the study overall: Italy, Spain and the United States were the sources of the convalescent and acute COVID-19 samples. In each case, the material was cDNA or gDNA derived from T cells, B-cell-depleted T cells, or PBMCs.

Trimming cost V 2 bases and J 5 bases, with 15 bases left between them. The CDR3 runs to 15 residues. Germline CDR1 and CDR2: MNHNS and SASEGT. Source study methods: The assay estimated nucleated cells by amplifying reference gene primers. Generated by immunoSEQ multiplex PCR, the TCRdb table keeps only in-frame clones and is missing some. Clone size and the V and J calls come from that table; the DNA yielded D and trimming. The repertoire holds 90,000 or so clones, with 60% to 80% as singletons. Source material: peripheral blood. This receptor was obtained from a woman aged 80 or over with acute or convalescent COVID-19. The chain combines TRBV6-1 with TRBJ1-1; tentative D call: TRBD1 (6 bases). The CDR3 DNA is TGTGCCAGCAGTGAAATTTGGGCAGGGGAGACTGAAGCTTTCTTT. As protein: CASSEIWAGETEAFF.